One sample yielded the 22 T cell receptor beta chains listed below, sequenced in a study of blood T cell repertoires in COVID-19. The table came from immunoSEQ multiplex PCR; TCRdb's copy has only in-frame clones and leaves some out. The table lists 55,000 to 85,000 clones, 81% of them singletons. Input material: peripheral blood. The source is a woman aged 70-85 years with acute or convalescent COVID-19.

The chain has TRBV11-2 and TRBJ2-1; 8 bases agree with TRBD2. This CDR3 contains 15 residues. CDR1 is SGHAT and CDR2 is FQNNGV in the germline V gene. The ends lost 1 base at V and 9 bases at J; junction bases unmatched: 8. The DNA for the CDR3 is TGTGCCAGCAGCTTAGCGGGAGGGAGGGGAGGTGAGCAGTTCTTC. This codes for CASSLAGGRGGEQFF.

This rearrangement joins TRBV4-1 to TRBJ2-2; 8 nucleotides match TRBD2. Germline V gives CDR1 MGHRA, CDR2 YSYEKL. The CDR3 consists of 16 residues. J lost 4 bases, V lost 1 base, and 5 bases had no gene match. The CDR3 here is CASSQAQRGITGELFF. CDR3 coding DNA: TGCGCCAGCAGCCAAGCCCAGCGGGGGATCACCGGGGAGCTGTTTTTT.

This clone was seen more than once but under ten times. This chain joins TRBV19 and TRBJ2-5; D uncertain. V was clipped by 6 bases and J by 2 bases, with 10 bases between them. The CDR3 runs 13 residues. In germline, CDR1 is LNHDA, CDR2 SQIVND (reference sequence). CDR3 amino acids: CASSRVPQETQYF. The CDR3 DNA reads as TGTGCCAGTAGCCGAGTACCTCAAGAGACCCAGTACTTC. Combining the CDR3 with reference TRBV19 and TRBJ2-5 gives the whole variable domain DGGITQSPKYLFRKEGQNVTLSCEQNLNHDAMYWYRQDPGQGLRLIYYSQIVNDFQKGDIAEGYSVSREKKESFPLTVTSAQKNPTAFYLCASSRVPQETQYFGPGTRLLVL.

V gene TRBV5-1 combines with J gene TRBJ1-6, with 9 bases fitting TRBD1. Germline loops: CDR1 SGHRS, CDR2 YFSETQ. CDR3 length equals 17 residues. The V gene end was trimmed by 0 bases and the J gene end by 8 bases; junction bases not matched to a gene: 9. The CDR3 nucleotides read TGCGCCAGCAGCTTGGTCGATCCGGGACAGGGAGATTCACCCCTCCACTTT. It translates to CASSLVDPGQGDSPLHF.

V usage is TRBV7-3 and J usage is TRBJ2-2; 7 positions match TRBD2. The J segment lost 4 bases and the V segment lost 1 base, leaving 3 bases of the junction unmatched. Germline CDR1 and CDR2: SGHTA and FQGTGA. The CDR3 is made up of 15 amino acids. The CDR3 sequence: CASSLRGGGTGELFF. In nucleotides, the CDR3 is TGTGCCAGCAGCTTAAGGGGGGGAGGCACCGGGGAGCTGTTTTTT.

This chain links TRBV10-3 with TRBJ1-2; TRBD1 matches at 10 bases. CDR1 and CDR2 from the germline V gene are ENHRY and SYGVKD. This CDR3 region has 14 residues. Germline trimming cut 0 bases from V and 5 bases from J; bases unmatched to any gene: 0. CDR3 sequence: CAISESDRGYGYTF. The CDR3 DNA reads TGTGCCATCAGTGAGTCGGACAGGGGGTATGGCTACACCTTC.

This sequence joins TRBV14 and TRBJ2-7; a weak D match, TRBD1 (6 bases). Germline CDR1 reads SGHDN; CDR2 reads FVKESK. The CDR3 is made up of 13 amino acids. Trimming pared 4 bases from V and 3 bases from J, leaving 10 bases between. The chain's CDR3 is CASSPGHHYEQYF. The CDR3 bases are TGTGCCAGCAGCCCGGGACACCACTACGAGCAGTACTTC.

V gene TRBV6-6 combines with J gene TRBJ1-2; tentative D call: TRBD1 (6 bases). With 5 bases removed from V and 1 base from J, the gap between germline ends came to 26 bases. CDR3 length: 19 residues. The germline V gene has CDR1 MNHNY and CDR2 SVGAGI (reference sequence). The CDR3 reads CASSLLRGNTPAGNYGYTF. CDR3 nucleotides: TGTGCCAGCAGTCTACTCAGGGGAAATACCCCCGCCGGTAACTATGGCTACACCTTC.

The chain links TRBV20-1 to TRBJ2-3, with D uncertain. The germline gives CDR1 DFQATT, CDR2 SNEGSKA (reference sequence). There are 11 residues in the CDR3. Trimming left V 7 bases short and J 5 bases short, with 10 bases between. The CDR3 is CSGLAVDTQYF. CDR3 nucleotides: TGCAGTGGACTGGCTGTAGATACGCAGTATTTT.

The V call is TRBV6-6, the J call TRBJ1-4; D not certain. The CDR3 has 15 amino acids. The V and J ends lost 2 bases and 4 bases respectively, with 11 bases between them. Germline V gene sequence: CDR1 MNHNY, CDR2 SVGAGI (reference sequence). The CDR3 spells CASSYRVDINEKLFF. CDR3 in DNA: TGTGCCAGCAGTTACCGGGTAGATATTAATGAAAAACTGTTTTTT.

There are a few counts of this clone. This chain joins TRBV24-1 and TRBJ2-1; 8 bases are shared with TRBD1. Germline V gene lookup returns CDR1 KGHDR and CDR2 SFDVKD. Trimming took 4 bases from V and 13 from J; bases not matched to a gene: 8. The CDR3 spans 13 residues. CDR3 amino acids: CATSDENGQGQFF. CDR3 bases: TGTGCCACCAGTGACGAGAATGGACAGGGACAGTTCTTC.

The chain couples TRBV7-2 to TRBJ1-2, with D maybe TRBD1 (6 bases). The CDR3 covers 15 residues. V dropped 5 bases and J dropped 4 bases, with 17 bases sitting between them. Germline V gene data show CDR1 as SGHTA and CDR2 as FQGNSA. The CDR3 loop is CASSLPQGIGYGYTF. As DNA, the CDR3 is TGTGCCAGCAGCCTTCCACAGGGAATTGGCTATGGCTACACCTTC.

The chain links TRBV4-2 to TRBJ1-2, with no clear D. Trimming left V 0 bases short and J 0 bases short, with 11 bases between. Germline values: CDR1 LGHNA, CDR2 YNFKEQ. This CDR3 is built from 16 residues. The CDR3 spells CASSQDRAVTNYGYTF. CDR3 coding DNA: TGTGCCAGCAGCCAAGATCGAGCCGTAACTAACTATGGCTACACCTTC.

V usage is TRBV30 and J usage is TRBJ1-5, with 8 bases lining up with TRBD1. Germline values: CDR1 GTSNPN, CDR2 SVGIG (reference sequence). The CDR3 is made up of 13 amino acids. CDR3 coding DNA: TGTGCTTGCGGACAGGGCGAACGACAGCCCCAGCATTTT. It is translated as CACGQGERQPQHF. The whole variable domain, filled in from reference TRBV30 and TRBJ1-5, reads SQTIHQWPATLVQPVGSPLSLECTVEGTSNPNLYWYRQAAGRGLQLLFYSVGIGQISSEVPQNLSASRPQDRQFILSSKKLLLSDSGFYLCACGQGERQPQHFGDGTRLSIL.

The rearrangement joins TRBV15 to TRBJ2-7, with TRBD1 as a possible D gene (6 bases). Trimming took 4 bases from V and 6 from J, leaving 10 bases between them. In germline, CDR1 is LNHNV, CDR2 YYDKDF (reference sequence). This CDR3 comprises 12 residues. DNA for the CDR3: TGTGCCACCAGCAAGAACAGGGCCGAGCAGTACTTC. Amino acids: CATSKNRAEQYF.

CDR3 nucleotides: TGTGCCAGCAGCTTGGGCGGCGGACAAATTACAGGCACAGATACGCAGTATTTT. As protein: CASSLGGGQITGTDTQYF. This rearrangement joins TRBV5-4 to TRBJ2-3; tentative D call: TRBD1 (5 bases). Germline CDR1 reads SGHNT; CDR2 reads YYREEE (reference sequence). Trimming left V 0 bases short and J 1 base short, with 18 bases between. The length of the CDR3 is 18 residues.

V usage is TRBV14 and J usage is TRBJ2-3, with D tentatively TRBD1 (6 bases). The CDR3 contains 14 residues. Looked up from germline, CDR1 is SGHDN and CDR2 is FVKESK. V shed 6 bases and J shed 0 bases, with 10 bases lying between them. The CDR3 region is CASSLGQSTDTQYF. CDR3 DNA sequence: TGTGCCAGCAGTCTAGGACAGAGCACAGATACGCAGTATTTT. Supplemented by reference TRBV14 and TRBJ2-3, the full variable domain reads EAGVTQFPSHSVIEKGQTVTLRCDPISGHDNLYWYRRVMGKEIKFLLHFVKESKQDESGMPNNRFLAERTGGTYSTLKVQPAELEDSGVYFCASSLGQSTDTQYFGPGTRLTVL.

The genes are TRBV30 and TRBJ1-5; possibly TRBD1 for D (6 bases). The length of the CDR3 is 13 residues. Trimming stripped 4 bases from V and 5 bases from J, with 12 bases between. The germline V gene has CDR1 GTSNPN and CDR2 SVGIG (reference sequence). The chain's CDR3 is CAWTQDRYQPQHF. Here the CDR3 DNA reads TGTGCCTGGACCCAAGACAGGTATCAGCCCCAGCATTTT. Combining the CDR3 with reference TRBV30 and TRBJ1-5 gives the whole variable domain SQTIHQWPATLVQPVGSPLSLECTVEGTSNPNLYWYRQAAGRGLQLLFYSVGIGQISSEVPQNLSASRPQDRQFILSSKKLLLSDSGFYLCAWTQDRYQPQHFGDGTRLSIL.

The chain uses TRBV14 and TRBJ2-3; 7 nucleotides match TRBD1. In germline, CDR1 is SGHDN, CDR2 FVKESK. V trimming: 2 bases; J trimming: 10 bases; junction bases outside the gene matches: 9. CDR3 length: 14 residues. This CDR3 is CASSQQGVSTSQYF. The CDR3 nucleotides are TGTGCCAGCAGCCAACAGGGGGTATCTACTTCGCAGTATTTT.

The chain links TRBV6-2 or TRBV6-3 to TRBJ2-5, with D maybe TRBD2 (6 bases). CDR3 length equals 14 residues. Trimming stripped 0 bases from V and 3 bases from J, with 8 bases between. In germline, CDR1 is MNHEY, CDR2 SVGEGT. CDR3 in amino acids: CASSYSTRKETQYF. As DNA, the CDR3 is TGTGCCAGCAGTTACTCGACTAGAAAAGAGACCCAGTACTTC.

This sequence joins TRBV6-5 and TRBJ2-5, with 8 bases that match TRBD2. CDR3 size: 15 residues. Per the germline V gene, CDR1 is MNHEY and CDR2 is SVGAGI. With 4 bases clipped from V and 5 bases from J, the junction kept 9 bases outside the gene matches. In DNA, the CDR3 is TGTGCCAGCAGTTGGGCGGGGGGTGTGGAGGAGACCCAGTACTTC. This codes for CASSWAGGVEETQYF.

The J gene is TRBJ1-6, the V gene TRBV15, with a tentative D call TRBD1 (5 bases). The CDR3 sequence is 14 residues long. In germline, CDR1 is LNHNV, CDR2 YYDKDF (reference sequence). Deletions cut 0 bases from V and 10 bases from J, with 10 bases between. The CDR3 protein is CATSRDMGRSPLHF. For the CDR3, the DNA is TGTGCCACCAGCAGAGATATGGGGCGATCACCCCTCCACTTT.